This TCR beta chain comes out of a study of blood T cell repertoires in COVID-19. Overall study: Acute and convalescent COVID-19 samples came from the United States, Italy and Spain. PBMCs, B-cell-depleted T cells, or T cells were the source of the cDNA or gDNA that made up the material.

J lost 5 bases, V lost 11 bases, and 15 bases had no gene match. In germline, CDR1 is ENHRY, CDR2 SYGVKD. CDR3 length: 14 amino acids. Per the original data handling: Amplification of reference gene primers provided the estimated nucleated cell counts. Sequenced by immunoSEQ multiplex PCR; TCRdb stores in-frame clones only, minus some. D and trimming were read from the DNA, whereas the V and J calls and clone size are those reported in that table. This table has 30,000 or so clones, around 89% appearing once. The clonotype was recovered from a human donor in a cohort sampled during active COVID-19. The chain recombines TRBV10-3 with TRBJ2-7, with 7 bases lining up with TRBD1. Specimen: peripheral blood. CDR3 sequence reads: CAFPRTGLLNEQYF. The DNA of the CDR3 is TGTGCCTTTCCTCGGACAGGTCTTTTAAACGAGCAGTACTTC.